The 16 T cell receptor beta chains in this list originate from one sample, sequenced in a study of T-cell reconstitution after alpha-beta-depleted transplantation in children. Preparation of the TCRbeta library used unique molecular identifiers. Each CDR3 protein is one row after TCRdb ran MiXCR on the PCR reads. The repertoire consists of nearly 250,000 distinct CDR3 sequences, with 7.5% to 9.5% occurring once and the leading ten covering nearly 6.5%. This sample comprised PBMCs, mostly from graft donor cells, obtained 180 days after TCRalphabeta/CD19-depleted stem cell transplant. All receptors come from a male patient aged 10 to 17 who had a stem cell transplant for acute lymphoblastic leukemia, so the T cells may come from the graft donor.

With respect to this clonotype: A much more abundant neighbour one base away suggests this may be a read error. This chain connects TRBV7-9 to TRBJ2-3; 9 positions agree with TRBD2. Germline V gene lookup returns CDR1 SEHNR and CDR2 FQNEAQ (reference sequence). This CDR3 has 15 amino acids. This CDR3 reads CAGSFLAGTTDTQYF. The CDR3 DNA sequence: TGTGCCGGCAGCTTCCTAGCGGGGACCACAGATACGCAGTATTTT.

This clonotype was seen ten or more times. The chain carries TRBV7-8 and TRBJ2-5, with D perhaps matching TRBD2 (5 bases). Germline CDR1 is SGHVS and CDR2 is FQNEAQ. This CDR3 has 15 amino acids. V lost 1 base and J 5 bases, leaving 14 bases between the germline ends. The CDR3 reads CASSLVEGPRETQYF. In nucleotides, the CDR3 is TGTGCCAGCAGCTTAGTTGAGGGCCCCAGGGAGACCCAGTACTTC.

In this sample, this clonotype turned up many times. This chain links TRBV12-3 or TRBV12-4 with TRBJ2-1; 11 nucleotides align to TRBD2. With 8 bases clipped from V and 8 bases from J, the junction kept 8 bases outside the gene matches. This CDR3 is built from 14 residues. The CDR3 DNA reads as TGTGCCAGCGGGGCCCTAGCGGGGGGTGATGAGCAGTTCTTC. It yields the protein CASGALAGGDEQFF.

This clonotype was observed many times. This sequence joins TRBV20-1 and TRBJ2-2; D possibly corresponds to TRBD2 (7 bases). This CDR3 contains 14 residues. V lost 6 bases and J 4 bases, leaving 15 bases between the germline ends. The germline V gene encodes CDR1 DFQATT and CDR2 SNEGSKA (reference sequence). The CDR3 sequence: CSARGGSITGELFF. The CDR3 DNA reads TGCAGTGCCAGGGGCGGGAGTATCACCGGGGAGCTGTTTTTT.

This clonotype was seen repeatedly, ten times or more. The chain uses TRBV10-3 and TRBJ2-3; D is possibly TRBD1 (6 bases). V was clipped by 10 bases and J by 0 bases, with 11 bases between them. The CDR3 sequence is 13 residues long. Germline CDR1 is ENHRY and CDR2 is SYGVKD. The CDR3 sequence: CASRQDSTDTQYF. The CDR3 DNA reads TGTGCCAGCCGACAGGATAGCACAGATACGCAGTATTTT.

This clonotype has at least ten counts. DNA of the CDR3: TGTGCCAGCAGCTTGAGCCGACCCTACGAGCAGTACTTC. Its translation is CASSLSRPYEQYF. This chain connects TRBV5-5 to TRBJ2-7; no clear D. The CDR3 sequence is 13 residues long. In germline, CDR1 is SGHKS, CDR2 YYEKEE (reference sequence). V was cut by 1 base and J by 2 bases, with 7 bases left in between. The full variable domain, its missing parts supplied by reference TRBV5-5 and TRBJ2-7, is DAGVTQSPTHLIKTRGQQVTLRCSPISGHKSVSWYQQVLGQGPQFIFQYYEKEERGRGNFPDRFSARQFPNYSSELNVNALLLGDSALYLCASSLSRPYEQYFGPGTRLTVT.

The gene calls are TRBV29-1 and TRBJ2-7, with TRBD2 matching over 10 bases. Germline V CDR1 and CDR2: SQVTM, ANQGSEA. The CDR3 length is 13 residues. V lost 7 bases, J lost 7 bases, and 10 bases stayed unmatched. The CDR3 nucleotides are TGCAGCGGTGGACTAGCGGAGGGGGGAGAGCAGTACTTC. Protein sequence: CSGGLAEGGEQYF.

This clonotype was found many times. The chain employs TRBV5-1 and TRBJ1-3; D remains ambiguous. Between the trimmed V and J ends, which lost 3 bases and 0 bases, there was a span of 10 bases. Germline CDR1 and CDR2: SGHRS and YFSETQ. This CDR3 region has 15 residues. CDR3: CASSSDGDSGNTIYF. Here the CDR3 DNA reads TGCGCCAGCAGCTCGGACGGTGACTCTGGAAACACCATATATTTT.

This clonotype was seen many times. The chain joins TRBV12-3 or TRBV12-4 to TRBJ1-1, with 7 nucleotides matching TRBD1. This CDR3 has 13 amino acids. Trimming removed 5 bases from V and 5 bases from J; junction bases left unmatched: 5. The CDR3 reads CASSQGGRTEAFF. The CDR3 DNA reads TGTGCCAGCAGTCAGGGGGGTCGGACTGAAGCTTTCTTT.

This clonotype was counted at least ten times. CDR3 protein: CASSFPPSAPSYNEQFF. CDR3 nucleotide sequence: TGTGCCAGCAGTTTCCCCCCCAGCGCCCCGTCCTACAATGAGCAGTTCTTC. V gene TRBV28 combines with J gene TRBJ2-1; D is unclear. This CDR3 comprises 17 residues. The V gene's germline CDR1 is MDHEN and CDR2 SYDVKM. V was cut by 3 bases and J by 1 base, with 16 bases left in between.

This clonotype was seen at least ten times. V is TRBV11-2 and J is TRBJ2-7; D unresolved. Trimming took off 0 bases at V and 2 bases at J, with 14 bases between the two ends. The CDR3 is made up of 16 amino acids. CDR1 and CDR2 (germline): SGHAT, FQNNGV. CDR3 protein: CASSLESSASTYEQYF. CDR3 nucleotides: TGTGCCAGCAGCTTAGAGAGTAGTGCGAGTACCTACGAGCAGTACTTC.

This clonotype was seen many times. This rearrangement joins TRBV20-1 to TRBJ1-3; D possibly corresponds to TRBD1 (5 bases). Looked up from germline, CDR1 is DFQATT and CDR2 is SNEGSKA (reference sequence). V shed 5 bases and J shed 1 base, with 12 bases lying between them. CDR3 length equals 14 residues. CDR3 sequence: CSAGDRVSGNTIYF. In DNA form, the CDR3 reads TGCAGTGCTGGGGACCGGGTTTCTGGAAACACCATATATTTT.

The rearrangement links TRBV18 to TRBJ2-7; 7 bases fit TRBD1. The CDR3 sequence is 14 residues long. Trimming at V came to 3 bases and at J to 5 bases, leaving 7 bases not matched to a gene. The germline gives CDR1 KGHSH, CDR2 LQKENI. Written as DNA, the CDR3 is TGTGCCAGCTCACCGTGGGACAGCCCTAACGAGCAGTACTTC. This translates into CASSPWDSPNEQYF. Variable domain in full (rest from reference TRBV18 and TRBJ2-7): NAGVMQNPRHLVRRRGQEARLRCSPMKGHSHVYWYRQLPEEGLKFMVYLQKENIIDESGMPKERFSAEFPKEGPSILRIQQVVRGDSAAYFCASSPWDSPNEQYFGPGTRLTVT.

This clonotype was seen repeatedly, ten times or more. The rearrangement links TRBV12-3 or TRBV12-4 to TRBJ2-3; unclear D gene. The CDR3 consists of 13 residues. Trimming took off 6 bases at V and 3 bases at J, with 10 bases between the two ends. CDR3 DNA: TGTGCCAGCAGAACAGACTTAACAGATACGCAGTATTTT. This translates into CASRTDLTDTQYF.

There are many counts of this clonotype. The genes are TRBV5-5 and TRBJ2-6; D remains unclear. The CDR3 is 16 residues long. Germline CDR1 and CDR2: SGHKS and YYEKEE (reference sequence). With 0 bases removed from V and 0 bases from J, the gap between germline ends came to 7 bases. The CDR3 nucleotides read TGTGCCAGCAGCTTGGCCAATTTCTCTGGGGCCAACGTCCTGACTTTC. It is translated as CASSLANFSGANVLTF.

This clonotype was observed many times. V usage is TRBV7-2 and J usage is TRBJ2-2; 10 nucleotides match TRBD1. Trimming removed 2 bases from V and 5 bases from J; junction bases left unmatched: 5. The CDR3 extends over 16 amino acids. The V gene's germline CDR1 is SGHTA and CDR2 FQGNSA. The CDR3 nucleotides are TGTGCCAGCAGCTTATTGGGACAGGGGATAACCGGGGAGCTGTTTTTT. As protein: CASSLLGQGITGELFF.